Listed below are T cell receptor beta chains from one sample, sequenced in a study of a mutant IDH1 vaccine in newly diagnosed glioma. Sequenced by immunoSEQ multiplex PCR; TCRdb stores in-frame clones only, minus some. The sample shows tens of thousands of clones, approximately 80% of them seen only once. The specimen comprised PBMCs, sampled from a glioma patient treated with radiotherapy, temozolomide or both. The receptors shown here come from a young man with glioma. Both conserved end residues are part of each CDR3. D genes are given only for firm matches. Some rows have no size entry. The others give once, few or many, or a class for an expanded clone.

cdr3_nt | cdr3_aa | clone_size | d_call | j_call | v_call
TGCGCCAGCAGCTTGGTCCAGCACACCGGGGAGCTGTTTTTT | CASSLVQHTGELFF | NA | NA | TRBJ2-2 | TRBV5-1
TGTGCCAGCAGTAACACCGGGACGACTCAGTACTTC | CASSNTGTTQYF | NA | NA | TRBJ2-4 | TRBV27
TGTGCCAGCAGTTATCGACTCCCCACAGATACGCAGTATTTT | CASSYRLPTDTQYF | NA | NA | TRBJ2-3 | TRBV6-5
TGCGCCAGCAGCCCGACAGGGGGCGGCGAGCAGTACTTC | CASSPTGGGEQYF | once | TRBD1 | TRBJ2-7 | TRBV23-1
TGTGCCAGCAGGTCCCAAGGGCCCGGGGAGCTGTTTTTT | CASRSQGPGELFF | NA | NA | TRBJ2-2 | TRBV2
TGTGCAAGTCGCTTAGGGGGGGAAGGGAGCGATCAGCCCCAGCATTTT | CASRLGGEGSDQPQHF | NA | NA | TRBJ1-5 | TRBV12-2
TGTGCCAGTAGTAAGCGACACCGGAACACTGAAGCTTTCTTT | CASSKRHRNTEAFF | NA | NA | TRBJ1-1 | TRBV19
TGTGCCAGCAGCTTGGTCCAAGGTAGGGACGAGCAGTACTTC | CASSLVQGRDEQYF | NA | NA | TRBJ2-7 | TRBV5-4
TGTGCCAGCAGCTTGGGGACTAGCGTCGATGAGCAGTTCTTC | CASSLGTSVDEQFF | NA | TRBD2 | TRBJ2-1 | TRBV5-8
TGTGCCAGCAGTCTAGCGGGTACTAGCACAGATACGCAGTATTTT | CASSLAGTSTDTQYF | NA | TRBD2 | TRBJ2-3 | TRBV5-6
TGTGCCACCAGCAGAGAAGGGGGCGGTGGGGCCAACGTCCTGACTTTC | CATSREGGGGANVLTF | few | TRBD1 | TRBJ2-6 | TRBV15
TGCGCCAGCAGCTTGGAACTGCAGTATGGCTACACCTTC | CASSLELQYGYTF | NA | NA | TRBJ1-2 | TRBV5-1
TGTGCCATCAGTGACACGGACCTCAACCACAACGAGCAGTACTTC | CAISDTDLNHNEQYF | few | NA | TRBJ2-7 | TRBV10-3
TGCGCCAGCAGCTTGGGACAGGAGGACGAGCAGTTCTTC | CASSLGQEDEQFF | NA | NA | TRBJ2-1 | TRBV5-1
TGTGCCAGCAGCGCACTCCAGGCCTACGAGCAGTACTTC | CASSALQAYEQYF | once | NA | TRBJ2-7 | TRBV5-6
TGCAGCGTTGGGCTAGCGGGTAGCAATGAGCAGTTCTTC | CSVGLAGSNEQFF | NA | TRBD2 | TRBJ2-1 | TRBV29-1
TGTGCCAGCAGCCACGGGACAGCCTACAATGAGCAGTTCTTC | CASSHGTAYNEQFF | NA | TRBD1 | TRBJ2-1 | TRBV7-7
TGCGCCAGCAGCCTGGATGGGTCCCTGGGGTATGGCTACACCTTC | CASSLDGSLGYGYTF | NA | NA | TRBJ1-2 | TRBV4-1
TGCGCCAGCAGCCAAGGTCGTGCGTCGGGCGGCCGCAGGCAGCCCCAGCATTTT | CASSQGRASGGRRQPQHF | NA | NA | TRBJ1-5 | TRBV4-1
TGCGCCAGCAGCCTCGGGAGGGGACCCCTTGGCTACACCTTC | CASSLGRGPLGYTF | NA | NA | TRBJ1-2 | TRBV5-1
TGTGCCAGCAGTTTGAGTCAGGGTTTTTACGAGCAGTACTTC | CASSLSQGFYEQYF | NA | NA | TRBJ2-7 | TRBV28
TGTGCCAGCAGCTTGCAGGAGGCATCCGAGCAGTACTTC | CASSLQEASEQYF | few | NA | TRBJ2-7 | TRBV7-3
TGTGCCAGCAGTGACGAGTTTAAGGCCATAATCAGCCCCCAGCATTTT | CASSDEFKAIISPQHF | few | NA | TRBJ1-5 | TRBV6-1
TGTGCCTGGGAGAGCTCTGGGGCCAACGTCCTGACTTTC | CAWESSGANVLTF | NA | NA | TRBJ2-6 | TRBV30
TGTGCCAGCAGGGAAACGCGGGACGGCGAGCAGTACTTC | CASRETRDGEQYF | few | NA | TRBJ2-7 | TRBV2
TGCGCCAGCAGCTTACAGGGGGCCAGGACCCTCAACTACGAGCAGTACTTC | CASSLQGARTLNYEQYF | NA | TRBD1 | TRBJ2-7 | TRBV5-1
TGCGCCAGCAGCGGGGGCACGGCGAACACCGGGGAGCTGTTTTTT | CASSGGTANTGELFF | NA | NA | TRBJ2-2 | TRBV5-1
TGTGCCAGCAGCTTCCGGGATCCGACCGGGGAGCTGTTTTTT | CASSFRDPTGELFF | NA | NA | TRBJ2-2 | TRBV5-6
TGTGCCAGCAGCCAAGGCGCCCGGTGGTCCTATAATTCACCCCTCCACTTT | CASSQGARWSYNSPLHF | NA | NA | TRBJ1-6 | TRBV14
TGTGCCAGCTTGCTAGACAGGGGGAGCACAGATACGCAGTATTTT | CASLLDRGSTDTQYF | NA | TRBD1 | TRBJ2-3 | TRBV18
TGTGCCAGTAGTAGAGGGGGCGCCCCCTATAATTCACCCCTCCACTTT | CASSRGGAPYNSPLHF | NA | TRBD1 | TRBJ1-6 | TRBV19
TGTGCCAGCAGTGCGGACAGGCCCTCAACTGGAAACACCATATATTTT | CASSADRPSTGNTIYF | NA | TRBD1 | TRBJ1-3 | TRBV2
TGTGCCAGCAGCACTACAGGGGGCTTTTACGAGCAGTACTTC | CASSTTGGFYEQYF | NA | TRBD1 | TRBJ2-7 | TRBV6-5